Here is one TCR beta chain with its context. The entry originates in a study of T cell changes during pregnancy in multiple sclerosis. Germline CDR1 is KGHSH and CDR2 is LQKENI. The CDR3 extends over 13 amino acids. The J segment lost 4 bases and the V segment lost 3 bases, leaving 0 bases of the junction unmatched. Only in-frame clones appear in the TCRdb table, and some are missing; sequencing was by immunoSEQ multiplex PCR. Counted here are fewer than 90,000 clones, just under 95% occurring once; the ten biggest clones make up around 0.84%. The sequencing here drew on peripheral blood, taken in the third trimester of pregnancy. This clonotype was sampled from a female donor with multiple sclerosis, enrolled in a pregnancy study. The V call is TRBV18, the J call TRBJ1-1, with 9 bases aligning to TRBD1. In DNA form, the CDR3 reads TGTGCCAGCTCACCGGACAGGGGCACTGAAGCTTTCTTT. It is translated as CASSPDRGTEAFF.